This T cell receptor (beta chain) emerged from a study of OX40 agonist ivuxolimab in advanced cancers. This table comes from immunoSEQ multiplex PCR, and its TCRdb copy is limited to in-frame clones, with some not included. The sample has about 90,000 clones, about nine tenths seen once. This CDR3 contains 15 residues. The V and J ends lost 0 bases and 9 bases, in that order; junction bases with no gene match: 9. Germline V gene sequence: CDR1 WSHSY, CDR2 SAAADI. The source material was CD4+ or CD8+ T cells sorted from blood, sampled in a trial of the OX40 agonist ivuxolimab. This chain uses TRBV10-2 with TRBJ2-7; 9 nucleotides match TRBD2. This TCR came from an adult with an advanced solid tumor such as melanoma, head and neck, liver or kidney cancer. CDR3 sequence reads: CASSESWASGVGQYF. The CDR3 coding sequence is TGCGCCAGCAGTGAGTCCTGGGCTAGCGGGGTGGGGCAGTACTTC.